One and the same sample provided the 10 T cell receptor beta chains below, sequenced in a study of T cell changes during pregnancy in multiple sclerosis. Here immunoSEQ multiplex PCR was the method, and the copy in TCRdb shows in-frame clones only, minus some. The table includes more than 45,000 clones, about nine tenths detected once. The starting material was CD4+ T cells from peripheral blood mononuclear cells, obtained after pregnancy. The receptors were gathered from a female donor with multiple sclerosis, enrolled in a pregnancy study.

The CDR3 nucleotides read TGCGCCAGCAGCACGGGACAGGGGATGAACACTGAAGCTTTCTTT. Amino acids: CASSTGQGMNTEAFF. The chain has TRBV5-1 and TRBJ1-1; 10 bases map to TRBD1. Germline values: CDR1 SGHRS, CDR2 YFSETQ. The J segment lost 0 bases and the V segment lost 4 bases, leaving 3 bases of the junction unmatched. CDR3 length equals 15 residues.

The V call is TRBV19, the J call TRBJ1-1; D is unresolved. Germline CDR1 and CDR2: LNHDA and SQIVND (reference sequence). The CDR3 is made up of 12 amino acids. V gave up 5 bases and J gave up 7 bases, with 11 bases separating them. CDR3 residues: CASSGRYFEAFF. Written as DNA, the CDR3 is TGTGCCAGTAGTGGCAGGTATTTTGAAGCTTTCTTT.

This clone appeared a single time. This rearrangement joins TRBV19 to TRBJ2-1; 8 nucleotides match TRBD2. V was clipped by 1 base and J by 9 bases; unmatched bases: 11. Germline CDR1 is LNHDA and CDR2 is SQIVND (reference sequence). The CDR3 runs 16 residues. CDR3 nucleotides: TGTGCCAGTAGTATAGTTGGGACTAGGATAAGGGCTGAGCAGTTCTTC. This encodes CASSIVGTRIRAEQFF.

V gene TRBV6-5 combines with J gene TRBJ2-3; D not resolved. Germline CDR1 MNHEY, CDR2 SVGAGI. Trimming took off 6 bases at V and 2 bases at J, with 6 bases between the two ends. CDR3 length equals 12 residues. In DNA, the CDR3 is TGTGCCAGCAGACATAACACAGATACGCAGTATTTT. Translated, it gives CASRHNTDTQYF.

The rearrangement links TRBV11-2 to TRBJ2-5; 8 bases match TRBD2. With V trimmed by 3 bases and J by 7 bases, 4 bases remained unmatched. The length of the CDR3 is 13 residues. Germline lookup yields CDR1 SGHAT and CDR2 FQNNGV. In DNA form, the CDR3 reads TGTGCCAGCAGCTTCGGGACTAGTGGGACCCAGTACTTC. This encodes CASSFGTSGTQYF.

The gene calls are TRBV10-3 and TRBJ1-1; maybe TRBD1 (6 bases). The V end was cut by 6 bases, the J end by 2 bases, with 13 bases between. The CDR3 length is 14 residues. The germline V gene encodes CDR1 ENHRY and CDR2 SYGVKD. The CDR3 DNA is TGTGCCATCAGCCCGACAGGACCTAACACTGAAGCTTTCTTT. It is translated as CAISPTGPNTEAFF.

The chain combines TRBV4-3 with TRBJ2-3; TRBD2 matches 11 bases. CDR1 is LGHNA, CDR2 YSLEER, per germline. This CDR3 comprises 18 residues. After removal of 0 bases from V and 1 base from J, the junction contained 6 bases not matched to a gene. As DNA, the CDR3 is TGCGCCAGCAGCCAAGAGGTACTAGCGGGAGTAGGCACAGATACGCAGTATTTT. Its translation: CASSQEVLAGVGTDTQYF.

The V and J genes are TRBV19 and TRBJ2-1; possibly TRBD1 for D (5 bases). V gave up 5 bases and J gave up 9 bases, with 17 bases separating them. The CDR3 has 14 residues. Germline V gene lookup returns CDR1 LNHDA and CDR2 SQIVND (reference sequence). CDR3 in amino acids: CASSPGSVASEQFF. The CDR3 DNA reads TGTGCCAGTAGTCCAGGGTCGGTAGCATCTGAGCAGTTCTTC.

This clone was seen just once. The chain has TRBV7-2 and TRBJ2-3, with no clear D. Per the germline V gene, CDR1 is SGHTA and CDR2 is FQGNSA. The CDR3 runs to 13 residues. Trimming removed 0 bases at V and 6 bases at J, with 7 bases between. CDR3 bases: TGTGCCAGCAGCTTAGCGTCAGTGGATACGCAGTATTTT. Amino acid sequence: CASSLASVDTQYF. The full variable domain, with the rest looked up from reference TRBV7-2 and TRBJ2-3, is GAGVSQSPSNKVTEKGKDVELRCDPISGHTALYWYRQSLGQGLEFLIYFQGNSAPDKSGLPSDRFSAERTGGSVSTLTIQRTQQEDSAVYLCASSLASVDTQYFGPGTRLTVL.

This sequence joins TRBV29-1 and TRBJ2-2; D is possibly TRBD1 (6 bases). Trimming removed 6 bases at V and 4 bases at J, with 9 bases between. From germline, CDR1 is SQVTM and CDR2 ANQGSEA. This CDR3 region has 12 residues. For the CDR3, the DNA is TGCAGCGTAGGACAGCGCACCGGGGAGCTGTTTTTT. Amino acids: CSVGQRTGELFF.